The 14 T cell receptor beta chains listed next were all sequenced from one sample in a study of regulatory T cells in long-lasting Graves disease. Time point in this sample: persistent/refractory GD, antithyroid drugs over 5 years with positive TRAb. Making the TCR library involved RNA that had been extracted from PBMCs. According to the study, TCR beta libraries were built with iRepertoire HTBI primers and CDR3-region Arm-PCR. One entry per CDR3 protein, called by TCRdb with MiXCR from the multiplex PCR reads. The table shows more than 300,000 distinct CDR3 sequences, with approximately 25% occurring only once. The input for sequencing was peripheral blood mononuclear cells (PBMCs), taken when the disease was refractory, from a patient treated with antithyroid drugs. These receptors originate from a woman in her 40s with Graves disease.

The genes are TRBV7-9 and TRBJ2-1, with a weak D call TRBD1 (5 bases). Trimming pared 8 bases from V and 4 bases from J, leaving 18 bases between. Germline assignment: CDR1 SEHNR and CDR2 FQNEAQ (reference sequence). CDR3 length: 15 residues. The CDR3 DNA reads TGTGCCAGCTGCTGTGTAGGGGCCGGTTACAATGAGCAGTTCTTC. Amino acid sequence: CASCCVGAGYNEQFF.

In its sample, this clonotype was seen once. The V call is TRBV7-8, the J call TRBJ1-1; D unresolved. Between the trimmed V and J ends, which lost 4 bases and 4 bases, there was a span of 19 bases. Per the germline V gene, CDR1 is SGHVS and CDR2 is FQNEAQ. The CDR3 is 16 residues long. CDR3 sequence (DNA): TGTGCCAGCAGCTCGACCAGGACTTCTCGGGGCACTGAAGCTTTCTTT. It yields the protein CASSSTRTSRGTEAFF.

There are a few counts of this clonotype. A far larger clone differs by one base, so this is likely a read error. The chain employs TRBV6-1 and TRBJ2-1; 9 nucleotides match TRBD2. The CDR3 is 15 amino acids. Germline V CDR1 and CDR2: MNHNS, SASEGT. CDR3 amino acids: CASSQAGGQQETRYF. The CDR3 DNA is TGTGCCAGCAGCCAAGCGGGAGGTCAGCAAGAGACCCGGTACTTC.

The table lists this clonotype with many counts. V usage is TRBV28 and J usage is TRBJ2-7; 7 nucleotides agree with TRBD1. Unmatched junction bases numbered 5, after V lost 4 bases and J lost 2 bases. Germline-derived CDR1 and CDR2 are MDHEN and SYDVKM. The CDR3 is 14 residues long. DNA of the CDR3: TGTGCCAGCAGTTCCTGGGACAGAACCTACGAGCAGTACTTC. This sequence encodes CASSSWDRTYEQYF.

The chain combines TRBV5-1 with TRBJ2-2; the match to TRBD1 covers 10 bases. Trimming at V came to 4 bases and at J to 7 bases, leaving 4 bases not matched to a gene. CDR3 length: 14 residues. Germline V CDR1 and CDR2: SGHRS, YFSETQ. CDR3 DNA sequence: TGCGCCAGCAGCGCGGGACAGGGGATCGGGGAGCTGTTTTTT. As protein: CASSAGQGIGELFF.

As for this clonotype: Only one base separates this from a far larger clonotype, so it likely reflects a read error. The chain carries TRBV7-9 and TRBJ1-1; D ambiguous. Germline assignment: CDR1 SEHNR and CDR2 FQNEAQ (reference sequence). This CDR3 region has 11 residues. The chain's CDR3 is CASSPNTKAFF. The CDR3 coding sequence is TGTGCCAGCAGCCCGAACACTAAAGCTTTCTTT.

This clonotype turned up a few times. This rearrangement joins TRBV6-1 to TRBJ2-2, with D maybe TRBD2 (5 bases). The CDR3 covers 14 residues. The V and J ends lost 6 bases and 4 bases respectively, with 12 bases between them. Germline V gives CDR1 MNHNS, CDR2 SASEGT. CDR3 coding DNA: TGTGCCAGCAGAAGGCTTAGCGCCACCGGGGAGCTGTTTTTT. Translated, it gives CASRRLSATGELFF.

Ten or more counts support this clonotype. The J gene is TRBJ2-7, the V gene TRBV20-1, with a tentative D call TRBD2 (6 bases). Germline V CDR1 and CDR2: DFQATT, SNEGSKA (reference sequence). The CDR3 loop spans 15 amino acids. Trimming shortened V by 0 bases and J by 1 base, and 13 bases separated the two germline ends. The CDR3 is CSARDQLGRSYEQYF. In DNA, the CDR3 is TGCAGTGCTAGAGATCAATTAGGGAGGTCCTACGAGCAGTACTTC.

This clonotype was counted ten times or more. The V gene is TRBV10-3, the J gene TRBJ2-7; D is ambiguous. This CDR3 has 15 residues. The germline V and J ends were trimmed by 3 bases and 7 bases, with 19 bases remaining between them. Germline values: CDR1 ENHRY, CDR2 SYGVKD. CDR3 region: CAISDATPPGLEQYF. In nucleotides, the CDR3 is TGTGCCATCAGTGACGCGACCCCTCCCGGGTTAGAGCAGTACTTC.

There are many counts of this clonotype. J is TRBJ2-7 and V is TRBV28; D not resolved. The CDR3 contains 12 residues. Germline assignment: CDR1 MDHEN and CDR2 SYDVKM. The V end was cut by 8 bases, the J end by 1 base, with 9 bases between. This CDR3 reads CASATLSYEQYF. The CDR3 bases are TGTGCCAGCGCTACTCTTTCCTACGAGCAGTACTTC.

A remark on this clonotype: One junction end does not reproduce the germline sequence, and a read error may be involved. The genes are TRBV5-1 and TRBJ1-1; a weak D match, TRBD1 (5 bases). The CDR3 has 14 amino acids. CDR1 and CDR2 from the germline V gene are SGHRS and YFSETQ. The CDR3 DNA reads as TGCGCCGGCAGCTTGGTTTCTGGGGGCACTGAAGCTTTCTTT. As protein: CAGSLVSGGTEAFF.

V is TRBV20-1 and J is TRBJ2-2, with a weak D call TRBD2 (5 bases). In germline, CDR1 is DFQATT, CDR2 SNEGSKA (reference sequence). V was cut by 1 base and J by 8 bases, with 11 bases left in between. The CDR3 runs 13 residues. This CDR3 reads CSARAPGEGELFF. The CDR3 DNA reads as TGCAGTGCTAGAGCCCCCGGGGAGGGGGAGCTGTTTTTT.

This clonotype was seen a handful of times. This chain joins TRBV7-9 and TRBJ1-6, with D perhaps TRBD1 (5 bases). CDR1 is SEHNR, CDR2 FQNEAQ, per germline (reference sequence). The CDR3 contains 16 residues. Between the trimmed V and J ends, which lost 5 bases and 8 bases, there was a span of 19 bases. CDR3 coding DNA: TGTGCCAGCAGCCCGAAGGGGATGAGAAACGATTCACCCCTCCACTTT. Its protein is CASSPKGMRNDSPLHF.

The chain employs TRBV5-1 and TRBJ1-6; D unresolved. Between the trimmed V and J ends, which lost 2 bases and 10 bases, there was a span of 19 bases. The CDR3 has 16 amino acids. The V gene's germline CDR1 is SGHRS and CDR2 YFSETQ. CDR3 sequence reads: CASSLNPVPGESPLHF. CDR3 sequence (DNA): TGCGCCAGCAGCTTAAACCCGGTGCCGGGAGAATCACCCCTCCACTTT. The variable domain in full, with the rest retrieved from reference TRBV5-1 and TRBJ1-6, is KAGVTQTPRYLIKTRGQQVTLSCSPISGHRSVSWYQQTPGQGLQFLFEYFSETQRNKGNFPGRFSGRQFSNSRSEMNVSTLELGDSALYLCASSLNPVPGESPLHFGNGTRLTVT.